A selection of T cell receptor beta chains follows, all from one sample in a study of prognosis after radiotherapy for stage I lung cancer. Using its own MiXCR run on the multiplex PCR reads, TCRdb lists one record per CDR3 protein. The repertoire has 20,000 to 25,000 distinct CDR3 sequences, approximately 40% of them found once; the top ten carry approximately 54%. The sequenced sample was PBMCs, obtained before or after stereotactic body radiation therapy (not recorded which). All receptors come from a donor over 45 with non-small cell lung cancer. CDR3s include the opening cysteine and the closing phenylalanine or tryptophan. Fields, in order: V gene, J gene, D gene, clone size, CDR3 length, CDR3 protein, CDR3 DNA. The D gene is left open where the match is weak. Size values are once, few and many counts, or a class for expanded clones, and some rows have none.

TRBV3-1,TRBJ2-3,TRBD2,few,13,CASRRSGSDTQYF,TGTGCCAGCAGACGTAGCGGGAGTGATACGCAGTATTTT
TRBV6-9,TRBJ2-5,.,few,13,CASSFGGMETQYF,TGTGCCAGCAGTTTTGGGGGGATGGAGACCCAGTACTTC
TRBV27,TRBJ2-7,.,.,14,CASSVNREGSEQYF,TGTGCCAGCAGTGTAAACAGGGAGGGGAGCGAGCAGTACTTC
TRBV3-1,TRBJ2-3,.,many,13,CASSQSSRGTQYF,TGTGCCAGCAGCCAAAGTAGCCGAGGTACGCAGTATTTT
TRBV5-1,TRBJ2-7,TRBD2,many,15,CASRSMASGSYEQYF,TGCGCCAGCCGGAGTATGGCTAGCGGGAGCTACGAGCAGTACTTC
TRBV6-2/TRBV6-3,TRBJ2-1,.,.,16,CASSPSSGGGYNEQFF,TGTGCCAGCAGCCCTTCTTCAGGGGGGGGTTACAATGAGCAGTTCTTC
TRBV4-1,TRBJ2-1,.,many,19,CASSQRTDLSVSFYNEQFF,TGCGCCAGCAGCCAACGTACGGACTTGTCTGTCAGTTTCTACAATGAGCAGTTCTTC
TRBV3-1,TRBJ1-1,.,many,14,CASSQAGVGWSAFF,TGTGCCAGCAGCCAAGCCGGCGTGGGGTGGAGTGCTTTCTTT
TRBV19,TRBJ2-2,TRBD2,many,16,CASSIRAGEGTGELFF,TGTGCCAGTAGTATACGAGCGGGAGAGGGTACCGGGGAGCTGTTTTTT
TRBV5-4,TRBJ2-1,.,many,13,CASSLELNNEQFF,TGTGCCAGCAGCTTGGAACTTAACAATGAGCAGTTCTTC
TRBV12-3/TRBV12-4,TRBJ2-7,TRBD2,.,15,CASSLSGRESYEQYF,TGTGCCAGCAGTCTAAGCGGGAGGGAGTCCTACGAGCAGTACTTC
TRBV6-4,TRBJ1-2,TRBD1,.,16,CASSENAGTGHGGYTF,TGTGCCAGCAGTGAGAATGCCGGGACAGGGCACGGAGGCTACACCTTC
TRBV28,TRBJ1-2,.,once,12,CASRHPIDGYTF,TGTGCCAGCAGACATCCGATAGATGGCTACACCTTC
TRBV14,TRBJ2-7,.,few,13,CASSYQGSYEQYF,TGTGCCAGCAGCTATCAGGGGTCCTACGAGCAGTACTTC
TRBV7-8,TRBJ2-7,.,many,12,CASSLGPENLYF,TGTGCCAGCAGCCTTGGGCCCGAGAATCTGTACTTC
TRBV28,TRBJ1-6,.,many,15,CASSLDPGSKSPLHF,TGTGCCAGCAGTTTAGATCCTGGCAGTAAGTCACCCCTCCACTTT
TRBV20-1,TRBJ2-5,.,many,14,CSARTRTYQETQYF,TGCAGTGCTAGAACTCGTACGTACCAAGAGACCCAGTACTTC
TRBV5-1,TRBJ2-7,.,.,14,CAGSLELQTYEQYF,TGCGCCGGCAGCTTGGAGTTACAGACCTACGAGCAGTACTTC
TRBV5-6,TRBJ1-1,TRBD1,many,17,CASSIYRGLVVNTEAFF,TGTGCCAGCAGCATCTACAGGGGGCTCGTGGTGAACACTGAAGCTTTCTTT
TRBV12-3/TRBV12-4,TRBJ2-2,.,many,12,CASRHDGRELFF,TGTGCCAGCAGACACGACGGGAGGGAGCTGTTTTTT
TRBV7-2,TRBJ1-2,.,.,13,CASSLGRGSGYTF,TGTGCCAGCAGCTTAGGGAGGGGGAGCGGCTACACCTTC
TRBV30,TRBJ2-5,.,many,13,CAWSVGTQETQYF,TGTGCCTGGAGTGTGGGCACCCAAGAGACCCAGTACTTC
TRBV7-9,TRBJ2-5,.,many,17,CASSSSRGGKAQETQYF,TGTGCCAGCAGCTCGAGCCGGGGCGGGAAGGCTCAAGAGACCCAGTACTTC
TRBV11-3,TRBJ1-2,TRBD1,many,13,CASSAGTANGYTF,TGTGCCAGCAGCGCCGGGACAGCTAATGGCTACACCTTC
TRBV3-1,TRBJ1-1,.,many,11,CASSQEGEAFF,TGTGCCAGCAGCCAAGAGGGGGAAGCTTTCTTT
TRBV5-6,TRBJ2-3,TRBD2,many,15,CASYFLGGGGDTQYF,TGTGCCAGCTATTTCCTCGGCGGGGGAGGAGATACGCAGTATTTT
TRBV3-1,TRBJ1-1,TRBD1,many,15,CASSFPGGANTEAFF,TGTGCCAGCAGCTTTCCAGGGGGCGCGAACACTGAAGCTTTCTTT
TRBV7-9,TRBJ2-7,TRBD1,many,15,CASSVSGTGGSEQYF,TGTGCCAGCAGCGTCTCCGGGACAGGGGGCAGCGAGCAGTACTTC
TRBV6-1,TRBJ2-7,TRBD1,many,13,CASRGQGRNEQYF,TGTGCCAGCAGGGGACAGGGGAGGAACGAGCAGTACTTC
TRBV20-1,TRBJ2-3,.,many,15,CSASDPRGVTDTQYF,TGCAGTGCATCCGACCCGAGGGGGGTCACAGATACGCAGTATTTT
TRBV2,TRBJ1-5,.,many,14,CASSSTGSNQPQHF,TGTGCCAGCAGTAGTACAGGGTCCAATCAGCCCCAGCATTTT
TRBV7-2,TRBJ2-3,TRBD2,many,15,CASSLVGTSGDTQYF,TGTGCCAGCAGCTTAGTAGGGACTAGCGGGGATACGCAGTATTTT
TRBV10-2,TRBJ2-2,.,many,14,CASKRDTNTGELFF,TGCGCCAGCAAACGGGACACCAACACCGGGGAGCTGTTTTTT
TRBV12-3/TRBV12-4,TRBJ2-5,TRBD2,.,15,CASSFASGGPETQYF,TGTGCCAGCAGTTTCGCTAGCGGGGGCCCTGAGACCCAGTACTTC
TRBV12-3/TRBV12-4,TRBJ2-1,TRBD1,.,12,CASSSYRGDQFF,TGTGCCAGCAGTTCATACAGGGGTGATCAGTTCTTC
TRBV7-9,TRBJ1-6,.,many,13,CASSLEGDSPLHF,TGTGCCAGCAGCTTAGAGGGTGATTCACCCCTCCACTTT
TRBV9,TRBJ2-1,.,.,17,CASSVYIMGPPYNEQFF,TGTGCCAGCAGCGTATATATTATGGGACCCCCTTACAATGAGCAGTTCTTC
TRBV6-1,TRBJ1-5,.,many,13,CASSEAGYQPQHF,TGTGCCAGCAGTGAGGCAGGGTATCAGCCCCAGCATTTT
TRBV20-1,TRBJ1-5,.,.,13,CSARPGGDHPQHF,TGCAGTGCTAGACCGGGGGGGGATCATCCTCAGCATTTT
TRBV18,TRBJ2-7,TRBD2,many,14,CASSPGTSSYEQYF,TGTGCCAGCTCACCCGGGACTAGCAGCTACGAGCAGTACTTC